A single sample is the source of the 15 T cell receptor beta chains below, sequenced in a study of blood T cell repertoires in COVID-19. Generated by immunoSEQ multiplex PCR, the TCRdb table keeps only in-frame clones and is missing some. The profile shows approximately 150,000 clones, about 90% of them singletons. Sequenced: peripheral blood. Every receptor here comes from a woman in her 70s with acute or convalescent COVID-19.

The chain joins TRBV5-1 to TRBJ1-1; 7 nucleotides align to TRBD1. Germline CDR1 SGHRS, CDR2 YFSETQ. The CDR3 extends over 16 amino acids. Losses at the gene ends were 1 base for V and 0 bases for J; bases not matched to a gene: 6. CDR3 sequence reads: CASSLNTGALNTEAFF. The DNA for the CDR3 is TGCGCCAGCAGCTTGAATACAGGGGCCTTGAACACTGAAGCTTTCTTT.

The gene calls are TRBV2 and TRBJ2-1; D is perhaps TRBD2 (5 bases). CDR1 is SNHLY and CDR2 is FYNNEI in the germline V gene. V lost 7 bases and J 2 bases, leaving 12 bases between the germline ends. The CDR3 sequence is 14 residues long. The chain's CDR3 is CASKEVSAYNEQFF. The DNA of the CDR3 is TGTGCCAGCAAGGAGGTTAGCGCCTACAATGAGCAGTTCTTC.

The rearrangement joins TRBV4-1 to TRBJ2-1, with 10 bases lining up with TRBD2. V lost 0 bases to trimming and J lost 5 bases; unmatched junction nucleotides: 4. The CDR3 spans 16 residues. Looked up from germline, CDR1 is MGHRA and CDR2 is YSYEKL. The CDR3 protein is CASSQDVAGGHNEQFF. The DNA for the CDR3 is TGCGCCAGCAGCCAAGATGTAGCGGGAGGCCACAATGAGCAGTTCTTC.

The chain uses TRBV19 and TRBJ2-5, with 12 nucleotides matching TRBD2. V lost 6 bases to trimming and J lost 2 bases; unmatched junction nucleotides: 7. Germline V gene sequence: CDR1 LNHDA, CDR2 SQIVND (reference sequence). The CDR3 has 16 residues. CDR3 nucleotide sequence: TGTGCCAGTAGCCAGAGGACTAGCGGGAAGCAAGAGACCCAGTACTTC. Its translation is CASSQRTSGKQETQYF. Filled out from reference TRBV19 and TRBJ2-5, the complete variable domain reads DGGITQSPKYLFRKEGQNVTLSCEQNLNHDAMYWYRQDPGQGLRLIYYSQIVNDFQKGDIAEGYSVSREKKESFPLTVTSAQKNPTAFYLCASSQRTSGKQETQYFGPGTRLLVL.

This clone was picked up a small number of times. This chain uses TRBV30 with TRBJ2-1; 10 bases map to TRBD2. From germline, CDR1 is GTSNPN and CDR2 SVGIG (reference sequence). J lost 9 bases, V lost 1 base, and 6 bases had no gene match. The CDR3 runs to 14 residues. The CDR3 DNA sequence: TGTGCCTGGAGTGGGCTAGCGGGGGCCACTGAGCAGTTCTTC. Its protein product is CAWSGLAGATEQFF.

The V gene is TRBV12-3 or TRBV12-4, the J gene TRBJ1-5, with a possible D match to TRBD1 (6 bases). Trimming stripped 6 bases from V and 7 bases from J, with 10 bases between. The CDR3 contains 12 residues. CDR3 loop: CASRNTGQPQHF. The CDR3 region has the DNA TGTGCCAGCAGGAATACAGGGCAGCCCCAGCATTTT.

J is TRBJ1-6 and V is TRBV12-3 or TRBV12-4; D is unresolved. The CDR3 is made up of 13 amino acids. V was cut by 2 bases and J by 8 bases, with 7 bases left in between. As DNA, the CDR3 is TGTGCCAGCAGTTTACTGCGGCATTCACCCCTCCACTTT. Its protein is CASSLLRHSPLHF.

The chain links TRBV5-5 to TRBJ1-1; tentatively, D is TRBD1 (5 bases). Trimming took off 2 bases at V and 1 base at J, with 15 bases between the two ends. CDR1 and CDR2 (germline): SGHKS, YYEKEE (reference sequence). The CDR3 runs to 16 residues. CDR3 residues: CASSLRRELRNTEAFF. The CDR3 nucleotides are TGTGCCAGCAGCTTACGCAGGGAACTCCGGAACACTGAAGCTTTCTTT.

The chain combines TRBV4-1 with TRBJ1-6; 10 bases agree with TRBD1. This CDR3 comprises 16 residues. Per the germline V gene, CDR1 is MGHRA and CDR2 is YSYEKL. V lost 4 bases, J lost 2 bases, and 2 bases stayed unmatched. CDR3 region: CASSLGQGAYNSPLHF. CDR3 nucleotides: TGCGCCAGCAGCCTCGGACAGGGGGCCTATAATTCACCCCTCCACTTT.

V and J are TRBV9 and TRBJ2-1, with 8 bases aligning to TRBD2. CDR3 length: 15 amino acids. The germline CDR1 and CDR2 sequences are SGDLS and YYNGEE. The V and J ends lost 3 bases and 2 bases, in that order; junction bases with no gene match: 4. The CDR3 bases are TGTGCCAGCAGCGCGACGGGACTAGCCTACAATGAGCAGTTCTTC. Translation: CASSATGLAYNEQFF.

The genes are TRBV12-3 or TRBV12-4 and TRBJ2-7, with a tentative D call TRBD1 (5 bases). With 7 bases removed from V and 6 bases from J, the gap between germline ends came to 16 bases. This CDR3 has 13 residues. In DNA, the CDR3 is TGTGCCAGCACCCAGACAGAATCGTCCGAGCAGTACTTC. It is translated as CASTQTESSEQYF.

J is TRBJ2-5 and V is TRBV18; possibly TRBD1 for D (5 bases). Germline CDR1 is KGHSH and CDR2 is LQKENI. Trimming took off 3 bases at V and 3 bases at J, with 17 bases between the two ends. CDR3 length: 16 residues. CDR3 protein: CASSPKGSLPKETQYF. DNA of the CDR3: TGTGCCAGCTCACCTAAGGGGTCCCTCCCTAAAGAGACCCAGTACTTC.

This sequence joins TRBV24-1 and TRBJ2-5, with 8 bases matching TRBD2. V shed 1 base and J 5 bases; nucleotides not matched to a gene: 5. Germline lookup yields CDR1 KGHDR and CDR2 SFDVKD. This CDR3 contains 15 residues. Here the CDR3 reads CATSDFAGGRETQYF. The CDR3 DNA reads TGTGCCACCAGTGATTTTGCGGGGGGTAGGGAGACCCAGTACTTC.

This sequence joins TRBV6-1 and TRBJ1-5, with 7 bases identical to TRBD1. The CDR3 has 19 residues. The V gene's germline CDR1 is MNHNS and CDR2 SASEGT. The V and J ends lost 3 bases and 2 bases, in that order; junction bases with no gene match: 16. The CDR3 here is CASSDQQTTGVVGNQPQHF. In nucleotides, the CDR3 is TGTGCCAGCAGTGACCAACAAACAACAGGGGTTGTCGGCAATCAGCCCCAGCATTTT.

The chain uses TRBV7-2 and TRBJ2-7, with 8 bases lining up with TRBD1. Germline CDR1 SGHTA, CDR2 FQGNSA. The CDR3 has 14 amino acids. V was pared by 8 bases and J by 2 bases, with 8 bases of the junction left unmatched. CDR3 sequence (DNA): TGTGCCAGCGGCCGGGACAGGCCACCCTACGAGCAGTACTTC. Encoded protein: CASGRDRPPYEQYF.